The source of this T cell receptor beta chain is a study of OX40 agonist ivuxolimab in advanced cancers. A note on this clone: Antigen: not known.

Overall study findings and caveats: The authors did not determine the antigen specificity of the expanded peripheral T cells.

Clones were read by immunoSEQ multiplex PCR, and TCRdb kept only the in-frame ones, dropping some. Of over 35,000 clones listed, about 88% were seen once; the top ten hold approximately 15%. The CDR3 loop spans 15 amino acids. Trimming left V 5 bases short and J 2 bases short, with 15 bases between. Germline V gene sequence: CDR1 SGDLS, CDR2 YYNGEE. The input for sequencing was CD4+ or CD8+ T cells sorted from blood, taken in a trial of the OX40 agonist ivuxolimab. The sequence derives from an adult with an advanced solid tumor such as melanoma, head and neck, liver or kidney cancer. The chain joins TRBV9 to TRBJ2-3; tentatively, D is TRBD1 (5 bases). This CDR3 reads CASSASGSTTDTQYF. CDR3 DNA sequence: TGTGCCAGCAGTGCCTCAGGGTCTACCACAGATACGCAGTATTTT.